The TCR beta chain under discussion was sequenced for a study of T cells expressing NK-cell markers. Study at large: Obtained from sorted CD3+CD56+NKG2C+, CD3+CD56+NKG2C- and CD3+CD56-NKG2C+ T cells were the TCR beta repertoires.

This CDR3 is built from 14 residues. Per the germline V gene, CDR1 is SGHAT and CDR2 is FQNNGV. TCR beta libraries carry UMIs added by 5'RACE template switching. TCRdb reanalyzed the 5' RACE reads and collapses them to one entry per CDR3 protein, without DNA. This sample's table has some 300,000 distinct CDR3 sequences. This sequence was found in a man between 18 and 29 years old in good health. The chain uses TRBV11-2 and TRBJ2-4; checking the TCRdb D call of TRBD2 is not possible without DNA. The material sequenced was blood T cells: a sorted CD56 or NKG2C T cell subset, CD4+ or CD8+ T cells, or bulk PBMC T cells (not recorded which). The CDR3 spells CASSLAHERGIQYF.